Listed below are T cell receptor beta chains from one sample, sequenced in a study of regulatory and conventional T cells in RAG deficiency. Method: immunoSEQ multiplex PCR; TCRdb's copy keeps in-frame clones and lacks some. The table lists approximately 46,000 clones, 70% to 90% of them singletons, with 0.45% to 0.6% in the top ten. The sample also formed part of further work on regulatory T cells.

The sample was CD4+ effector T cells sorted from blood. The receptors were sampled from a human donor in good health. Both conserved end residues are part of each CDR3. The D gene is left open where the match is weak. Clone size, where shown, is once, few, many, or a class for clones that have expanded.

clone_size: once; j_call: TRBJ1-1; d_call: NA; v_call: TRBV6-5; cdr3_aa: CASREDNAVTEAFF; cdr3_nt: TGTGCCAGCAGAGAGGACAACGCCGTCACTGAAGCTTTCTTT
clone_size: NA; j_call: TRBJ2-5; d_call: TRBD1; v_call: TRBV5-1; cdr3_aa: CASSFGTGLGEQYF; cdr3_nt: TGCGCCAGCAGCTTCGGGACAGGGCTTGGAGAGCAGTACTTC
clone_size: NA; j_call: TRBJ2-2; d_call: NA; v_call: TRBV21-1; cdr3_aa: CASSKGGRGKTGELFF; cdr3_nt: TGTGCCAGCAGCAAAGGGGGCAGGGGTAAAACCGGGGAGCTGTTTTTT
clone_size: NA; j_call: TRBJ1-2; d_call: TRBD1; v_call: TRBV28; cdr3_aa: CASRPQGQGNYGYTF; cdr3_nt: TGTGCCAGCAGACCCCAGGGACAGGGGAACTATGGCTACACCTTC
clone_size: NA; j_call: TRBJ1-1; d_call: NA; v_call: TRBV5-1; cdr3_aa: CASSLTRMNTEAFF; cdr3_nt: TGCGCCAGCAGCTTGACACGGATGAACACTGAAGCTTTCTTT
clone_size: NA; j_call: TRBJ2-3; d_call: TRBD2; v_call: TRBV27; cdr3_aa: CASRGRGAGTINTQYF; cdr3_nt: TGTGCCAGCAGGGGCCGCGGAGCGGGGACCATCAATACGCAGTATTTT
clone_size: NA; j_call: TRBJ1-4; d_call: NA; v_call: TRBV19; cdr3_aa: CASRHGGREGEKLFF; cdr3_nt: TGTGCCAGTCGCCACGGCGGCAGGGAGGGCGAAAAACTGTTTTTT
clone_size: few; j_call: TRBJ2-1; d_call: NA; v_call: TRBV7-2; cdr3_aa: CASSLSNGNEQFF; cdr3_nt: TGTGCCAGCAGCTTATCGAACGGCAATGAGCAGTTCTTC
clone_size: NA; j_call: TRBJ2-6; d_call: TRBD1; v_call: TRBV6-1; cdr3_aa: CASSKGQGASSGANVLTF; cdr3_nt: TGTGCCAGCAGTAAAGGACAGGGGGCAAGCTCTGGGGCCAACGTCCTGACTTTC
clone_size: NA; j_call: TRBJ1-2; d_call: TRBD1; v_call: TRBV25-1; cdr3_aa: CATALPGQGVYGYTF; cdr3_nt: TGTGCCACCGCACTCCCGGGACAGGGGGTTTATGGCTACACCTTC
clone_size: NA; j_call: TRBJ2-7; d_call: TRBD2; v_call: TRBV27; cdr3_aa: CASSLMGTSKYEQYF; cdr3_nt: TGTGCCAGCAGTCTAATGGGGACTAGCAAGTACGAGCAGTACTTC
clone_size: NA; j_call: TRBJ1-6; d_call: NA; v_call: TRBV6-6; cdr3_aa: CASSPMRNSPLHF; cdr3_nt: TGTGCCAGCAGCCCGATGCGGAATTCACCCCTCCACTTT
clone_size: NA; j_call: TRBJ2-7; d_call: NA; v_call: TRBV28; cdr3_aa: CATMKVGYEQYF; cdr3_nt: TGTGCCACCATGAAAGTGGGCTACGAGCAGTACTTC
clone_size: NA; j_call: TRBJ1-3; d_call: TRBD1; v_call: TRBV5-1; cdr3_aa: CASSFAGTGSLSGGNTIYF; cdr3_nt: TGCGCCAGCAGCTTTGCCGGGACAGGGTCCCTTTCAGGTGGAAACACCATATATTTT
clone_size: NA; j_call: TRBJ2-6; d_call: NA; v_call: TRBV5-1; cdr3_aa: CASSLDGGCGANVLTF; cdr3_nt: TGCGCCAGCAGCTTGGATGGGGGGTGCGGGGCCAACGTCCTGACTTTC
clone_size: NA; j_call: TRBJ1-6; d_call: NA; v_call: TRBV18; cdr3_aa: CASSLDGFSPLHF; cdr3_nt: TGTGCCAGCTCACTGGACGGATTTTCACCCCTCCACTTT
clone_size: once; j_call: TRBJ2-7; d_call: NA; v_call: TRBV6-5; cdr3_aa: CASIPAGKWNEQYF; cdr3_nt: TGTGCCAGCATACCCGCCGGAAAGTGGAACGAGCAGTACTTC
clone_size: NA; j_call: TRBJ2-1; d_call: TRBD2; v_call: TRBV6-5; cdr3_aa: CASSRTSGEYNEQFF; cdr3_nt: TGTGCCAGCAGTAGGACTAGCGGAGAATACAATGAGCAGTTCTTC
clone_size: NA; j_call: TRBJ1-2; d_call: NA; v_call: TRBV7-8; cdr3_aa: CASSLGADFYGYTF; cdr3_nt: TGTGCCAGCAGCTTAGGGGCAGACTTCTATGGCTACACCTTC
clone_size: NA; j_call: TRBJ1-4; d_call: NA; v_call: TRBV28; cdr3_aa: CASSLPLRDTKFF; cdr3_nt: TGTGCCAGCAGTTTACCCCTCCGAGATACCAAGTTTTTT
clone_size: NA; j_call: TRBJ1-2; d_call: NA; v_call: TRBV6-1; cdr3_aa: CASRENSGGFNYGYTF; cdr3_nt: TGTGCCAGCAGGGAAAACAGTGGGGGATTTAACTATGGCTACACCTTC
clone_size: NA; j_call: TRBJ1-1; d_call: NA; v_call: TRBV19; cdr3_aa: CASTLDSRGTEAFF; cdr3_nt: TGTGCCAGTACCTTAGATTCTCGGGGCACTGAAGCTTTCTTT
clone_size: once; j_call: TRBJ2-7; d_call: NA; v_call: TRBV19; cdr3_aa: CASSIRGGYEQYF; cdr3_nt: TGTGCCAGTAGTATAAGGGGCGGCTACGAGCAGTACTTC
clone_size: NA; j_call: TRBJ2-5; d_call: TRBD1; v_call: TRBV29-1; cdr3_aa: CSSRAGFGTGVQETQYF; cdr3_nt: TGCAGCTCGAGGGCCGGATTCGGGACAGGGGTACAAGAGACCCAGTACTTC
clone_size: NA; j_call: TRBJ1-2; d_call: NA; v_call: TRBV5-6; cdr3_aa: CASNSGSTSYGYTF; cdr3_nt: TGTGCCAGCAACTCTGGATCAACCAGCTATGGCTACACCTTC
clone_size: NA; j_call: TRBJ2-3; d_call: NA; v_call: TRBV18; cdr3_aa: CASSPPRDTQYF; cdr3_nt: TGTGCCAGCTCACCACCGAGGGATACGCAGTATTTT
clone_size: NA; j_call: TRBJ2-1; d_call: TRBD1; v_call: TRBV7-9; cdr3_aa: CASSWDRAYNEQFF; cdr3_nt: TGTGCCAGCAGCTGGGACAGGGCCTACAATGAGCAGTTCTTC
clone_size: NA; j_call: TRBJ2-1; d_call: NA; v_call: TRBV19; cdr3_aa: CASSIPYEAGSNEQFF; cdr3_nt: TGTGCCAGTAGTATCCCCTATGAGGCGGGGAGCAATGAGCAGTTCTTC
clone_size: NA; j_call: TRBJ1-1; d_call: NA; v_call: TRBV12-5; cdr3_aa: CASGRASLVTEAFF; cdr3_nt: TGTGCTAGTGGCCGGGCCTCTCTGGTCACTGAAGCTTTCTTT
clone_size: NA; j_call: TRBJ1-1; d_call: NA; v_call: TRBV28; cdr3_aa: CASSRGGSNTEAFF; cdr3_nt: TGTGCCAGCAGTCGGGGGGGTTCGAACACTGAAGCTTTCTTT
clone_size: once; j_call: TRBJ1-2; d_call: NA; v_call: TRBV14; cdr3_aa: CASSQDARKRANYGYTF; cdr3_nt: TGTGCCAGCAGCCAAGACGCCAGGAAGAGGGCTAACTATGGCTACACCTTC
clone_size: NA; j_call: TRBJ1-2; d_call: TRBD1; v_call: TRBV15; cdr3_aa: CATKRGQGYGYTF; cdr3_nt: TGTGCCACCAAGAGGGGACAGGGGTATGGCTACACCTTC
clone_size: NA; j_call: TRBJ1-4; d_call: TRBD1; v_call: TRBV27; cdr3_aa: CASRSTGESEKLFF; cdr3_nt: TGTGCCAGCAGATCCACAGGGGAGAGTGAAAAACTGTTTTTT
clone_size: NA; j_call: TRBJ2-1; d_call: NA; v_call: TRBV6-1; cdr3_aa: CASSPDKGQFF; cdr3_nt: TGTGCCAGCAGCCCGGACAAAGGGCAGTTCTTC
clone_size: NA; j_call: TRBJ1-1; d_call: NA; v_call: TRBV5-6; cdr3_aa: CASSLEGTRGVEAFF; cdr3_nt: TGTGCCAGCAGCTTGGAGGGGACCAGGGGAGTTGAAGCTTTCTTT
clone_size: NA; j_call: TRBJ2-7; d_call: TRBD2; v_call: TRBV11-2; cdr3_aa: CASSTGLAGGGASNEQYF; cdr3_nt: TGTGCCAGCAGCACGGGACTAGCGGGAGGAGGTGCGTCTAACGAGCAGTACTTC
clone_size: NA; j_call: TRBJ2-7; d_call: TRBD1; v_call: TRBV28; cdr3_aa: CASSHGTGRNEQYF; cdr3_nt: TGTGCCAGCAGTCATGGGACAGGGCGCAACGAGCAGTACTTC
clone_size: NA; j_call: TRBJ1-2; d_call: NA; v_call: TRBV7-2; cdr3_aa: CASTTGRFYGYTF; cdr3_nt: TGTGCCAGCACAACCGGCCGATTTTATGGCTACACCTTC
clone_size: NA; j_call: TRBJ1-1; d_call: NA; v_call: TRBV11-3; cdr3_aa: CASSLELWGQGITEAFF; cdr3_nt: TGTGCCAGCAGCTTAGAACTCTGGGGCCAGGGAATCACTGAAGCTTTCTTT
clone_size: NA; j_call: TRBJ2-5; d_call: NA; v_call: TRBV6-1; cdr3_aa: CASSGGRTVQETQYF; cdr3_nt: TGTGCCAGCAGTGGGGGAAGAACAGTTCAAGAGACCCAGTACTTC
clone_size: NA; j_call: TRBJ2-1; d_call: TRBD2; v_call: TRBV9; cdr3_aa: CASSVVGGSGLSNEQFF; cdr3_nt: TGTGCCAGCAGCGTAGTGGGGGGGAGTGGACTTAGCAATGAGCAGTTCTTC
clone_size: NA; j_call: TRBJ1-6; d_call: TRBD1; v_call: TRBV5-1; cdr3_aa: CASRDHRGDSPLHF; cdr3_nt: TGCGCCAGCAGAGATCACAGGGGTGATTCACCCCTCCACTTT
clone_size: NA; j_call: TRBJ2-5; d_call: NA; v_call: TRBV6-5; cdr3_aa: CASSPARPRETQYF; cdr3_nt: TGTGCCAGCAGCCCCGCTAGGCCGAGGGAGACCCAGTACTTC
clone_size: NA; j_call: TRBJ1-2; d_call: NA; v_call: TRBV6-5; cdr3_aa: CASTLLGTPYGYTF; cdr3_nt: TGTGCCAGCACCCTTCTAGGGACCCCATATGGCTACACCTTC
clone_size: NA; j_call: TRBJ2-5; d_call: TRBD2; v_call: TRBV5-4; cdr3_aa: CASSSPSGRNQAQYF; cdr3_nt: TGTGCCAGCAGCTCCCCTAGCGGGAGGAACCAGGCCCAGTACTTC
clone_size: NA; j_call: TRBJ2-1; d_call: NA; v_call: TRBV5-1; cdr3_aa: CASSFTSPDNEQFF; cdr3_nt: TGCGCCAGCAGCTTTACTAGCCCAGACAATGAGCAGTTCTTC
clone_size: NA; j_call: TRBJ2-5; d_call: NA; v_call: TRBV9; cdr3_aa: CASSVGPSFSETQYF; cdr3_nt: TGTGCCAGCAGCGTAGGTCCAAGCTTTTCAGAGACCCAGTACTTC